Sequencing of this T cell receptor (beta chain) was carried out in a study of post-analysis software for immune sequencing data. Study-level information: Relapsing-remitting, secondary progressive and progressive-relapsing multiple sclerosis courses were included. General study points: Five TRBV segments appeared more often in patients than in controls, and TRBV5-6, TRBV5-1 and TRBV20-1 were among these. With F measure, samples from one preparation batch clustered together strongly. The normalized Chao1 diversity of multiple sclerosis patients was significantly lower than that of controls.

This clonotype was observed a handful of times. Its antigen is undetermined. cDNA libraries of TCR beta carried unique molecular identifiers. The T cell input of about 0.9 to 10 million gave roughly 0.5 million cDNA molecules. TCRdb ran MiXCR on the PCR reads and lists one entry per CDR3 protein. The sample lists about 380,000 distinct CDR3 sequences; about a third were seen once. Trimming cost V 4 bases and J 3 bases, with 4 bases left between them. This CDR3 has 13 residues. The germline CDR1 and CDR2 sequences are SGHTA and FQGNSA. The clonotype was recovered from a girl aged 10 to 17 with multiple sclerosis. The chain has TRBV7-2 and TRBJ1-6; D unresolved. The sample comprised blood. CDR3 DNA: TGTGCCAGCAGCTCAGGCTATAATTCACCCCTCCACTTT. Translating gives CASSSGYNSPLHF.